The source of this T cell receptor beta chain is a study of neurological immune-mediated disorders. Overall study context: Of the roughly 35 patients who had multiple sclerosis, roughly 30 had the relapsing-remitting form and 3 had the secondary progressive form. Study observations and caveats: Phylogenetic grouping assigned the repertoires of 18 of 34 multiple sclerosis patients to a single related-CDR3 cluster, which may represent a signature.

There are many counts of this clonotype. Its antigen is unidentified. The cDNA was produced through 5'RACE with 10-nucleotide random UMIs. In TCRdb, the 5' RACE reads were re-called with MiXCR into one record per CDR3 protein. The table records tens of thousands of distinct CDR3 sequences, around 3.1% of them present only once. Germline values: CDR1 SQVTM, CDR2 ANQGSEA. CDR3 length equals 13 residues. V gave up 4 bases and J gave up 2 bases; unmatched junction bases: 3. The chain joins TRBV29-1 to TRBJ1-2; 8 nucleotides agree with TRBD1. This clonotype originated in a man aged 40-55 years with multiple sclerosis. The sequencing input was PBMCs. The CDR3 protein is CSVARTGNYGYTF. In DNA, the CDR3 is TGCAGCGTTGCCCGGACAGGGAACTATGGCTACACCTTC.